A single sample gave rise to the 5 T cell receptor delta chains below, sequenced in a study of gamma-delta T cells after stem cell transplantation. TCRdb re-processed the RT-PCR reads via CATT. Here the sample spans roughly 1,100 delta-chain clones, over 30% being singletons. Material for sequencing was gamma-delta T cells. Receptors were obtained from a human donor. It is not recorded whose cells these are; they may come from a transplant donor.

The rearrangement uses TRDV1 and TRDJ4, with 11 nucleotides matching TRDD3. CDR1 is TSWWSYY, CDR2 QGS, per germline. This CDR3 comprises 22 residues. Trimming at V came to 1 base and at J to 1 base, leaving 23 bases not matched to a gene. Here the CDR3 DNA reads TGTGCTCTTGGGGAACCCTATTTCCTACCCTGGGTGTTGGGGGATACGCTCAGACCCCTGATCTTT. Protein sequence: CALGEPYFLPWVLGDTLRPLIF.

This clone has a handful of counts. V and J are TRDV2 and TRDJ1; 11 nucleotides agree with TRDD3. Germline assignment: CDR1 GEAIGNYY and CDR2 EKD. The CDR3 has 19 residues. V gave up 3 bases and J gave up 1 base; unmatched junction bases: 15. The CDR3 DNA is TGTGCCTGTGACGCTGTACTGGGGGATAGGCCCAAATCCACCGATAAACTCATCTTT. Its protein product is CACDAVLGDRPKSTDKLIF.

This clone has a single count. The chain has TRDV2 and TRDJ1; possibly TRDD3 for D (5 bases). Germline V lookup: CDR1 GEAIGNYY, CDR2 EKD. V was cut by 0 bases and J by 0 bases, with 22 bases left in between. This CDR3 region has 19 residues. The CDR3 spells CACDTVGGGGERNTDKLIF. DNA for the CDR3: TGTGCCTGTGACACCGTTGGCGGGGGGGGTGAGAGGAACACCGATAAACTCATCTTT.

This clone was counted between two and nine times. V is TRDV2 and J is TRDJ1, with D hard to call. The germline CDR1 and CDR2 sequences are GEAIGNYY and EKD. The V end lost 0 bases, the J end lost 0 bases, and 10 bases lay between the germline ends. The CDR3 contains 15 residues. The CDR3 loop is CACDTVGTHTDKLIF. As DNA, the CDR3 is TGTGCCTGTGACACCGTCGGGACTCACACCGATAAACTCATCTTT.

The rearrangement links TRDV1 to TRDJ1; D ambiguous. V shed 4 bases and J shed 6 bases, with 27 bases lying between them. CDR3 length equals 18 residues. From germline, CDR1 is TSWWSYY and CDR2 QGS. The CDR3 DNA reads TGTGCTCTTGGGGGGCGTAGGACGCCCCTGGCCATTCTGAATAAACTCATCTTT. Encoded protein: CALGGRRTPLAILNKLIF.